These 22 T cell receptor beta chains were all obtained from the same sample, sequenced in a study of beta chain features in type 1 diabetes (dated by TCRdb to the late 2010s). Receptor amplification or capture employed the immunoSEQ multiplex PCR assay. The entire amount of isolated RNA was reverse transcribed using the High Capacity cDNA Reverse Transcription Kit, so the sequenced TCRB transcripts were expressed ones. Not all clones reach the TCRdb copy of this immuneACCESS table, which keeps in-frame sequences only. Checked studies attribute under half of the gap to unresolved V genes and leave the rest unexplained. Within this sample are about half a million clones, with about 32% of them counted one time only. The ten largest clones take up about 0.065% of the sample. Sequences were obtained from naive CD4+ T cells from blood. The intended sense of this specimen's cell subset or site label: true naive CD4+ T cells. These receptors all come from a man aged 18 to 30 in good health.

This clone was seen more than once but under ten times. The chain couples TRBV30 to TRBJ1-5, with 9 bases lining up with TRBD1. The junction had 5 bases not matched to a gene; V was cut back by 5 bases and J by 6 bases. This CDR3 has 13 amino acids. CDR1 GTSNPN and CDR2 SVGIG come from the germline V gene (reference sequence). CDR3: CAWQTGGGQPQHF. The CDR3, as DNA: TGTGCCTGGCAGACAGGGGGAGGTCAGCCCCAGCATTTT. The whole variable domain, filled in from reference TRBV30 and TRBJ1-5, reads SQTIHQWPATLVQPVGSPLSLECTVEGTSNPNLYWYRQAAGRGLQLLFYSVGIGQISSEVPQNLSASRPQDRQFILSSKKLLLSDSGFYLCAWQTGGGQPQHFGDGTRLSIL.

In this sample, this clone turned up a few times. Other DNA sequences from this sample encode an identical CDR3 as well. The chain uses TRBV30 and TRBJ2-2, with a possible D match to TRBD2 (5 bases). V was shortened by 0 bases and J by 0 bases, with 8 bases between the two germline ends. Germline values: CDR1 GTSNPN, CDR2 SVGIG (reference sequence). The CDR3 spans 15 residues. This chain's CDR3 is CAWSVRGSNTGELFF. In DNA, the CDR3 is TGTGCCTGGAGTGTACGGGGATCGAACACCGGGGAGCTGTTTTTT.

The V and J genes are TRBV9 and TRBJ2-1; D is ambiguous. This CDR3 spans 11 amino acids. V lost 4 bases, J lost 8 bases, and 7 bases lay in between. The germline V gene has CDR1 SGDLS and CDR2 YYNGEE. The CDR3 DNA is TGTGCCAGCAGCCTTTATGATGAGCAGTTCTTC. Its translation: CASSLYDEQFF.

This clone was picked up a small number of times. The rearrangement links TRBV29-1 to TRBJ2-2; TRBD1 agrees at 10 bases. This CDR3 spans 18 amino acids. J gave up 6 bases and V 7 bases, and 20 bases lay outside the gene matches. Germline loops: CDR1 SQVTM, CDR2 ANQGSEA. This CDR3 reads CSAIPGQGRVGSSGELFF. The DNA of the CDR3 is TGCAGCGCCATCCCGGGACAGGGGCGAGTGGGATCGTCCGGGGAGCTGTTTTTT.

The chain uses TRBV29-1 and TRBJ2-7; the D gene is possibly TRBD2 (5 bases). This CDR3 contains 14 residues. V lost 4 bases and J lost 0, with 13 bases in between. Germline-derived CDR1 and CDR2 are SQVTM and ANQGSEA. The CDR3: CSVATGTSSYEQYF. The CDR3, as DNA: TGCAGCGTTGCCACGGGAACAAGCTCCTACGAGCAGTACTTC.

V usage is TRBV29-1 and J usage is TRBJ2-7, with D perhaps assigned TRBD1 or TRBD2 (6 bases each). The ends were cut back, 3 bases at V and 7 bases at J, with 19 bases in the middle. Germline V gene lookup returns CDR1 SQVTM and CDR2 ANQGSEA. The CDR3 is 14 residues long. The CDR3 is CSVDGLWGAREQYF. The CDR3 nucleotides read TGCAGCGTTGATGGCTTGTGGGGGGCTCGGGAGCAGTACTTC.

CDR3 protein: CASSQDRNNEQFF. The CDR3 DNA follows: TGTGCCAGCAGCCAGGACAGGAACAATGAGCAGTTCTTC. The chain has TRBV5-4 and TRBJ2-1; 7 nucleotides align to TRBD1. V lost 4 bases and J lost 5; bases outside the gene matches: 3. CDR1 is SGHNT, CDR2 YYREEE, per germline (reference sequence). CDR3 length: 13 amino acids.

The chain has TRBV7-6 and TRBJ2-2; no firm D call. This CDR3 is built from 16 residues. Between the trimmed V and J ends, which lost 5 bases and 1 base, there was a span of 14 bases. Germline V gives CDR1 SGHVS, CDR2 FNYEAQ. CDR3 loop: CASSPPWAKNTGELFF. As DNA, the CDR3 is TGTGCCAGCAGCCCACCGTGGGCAAAGAACACCGGGGAGCTGTTTTTT.

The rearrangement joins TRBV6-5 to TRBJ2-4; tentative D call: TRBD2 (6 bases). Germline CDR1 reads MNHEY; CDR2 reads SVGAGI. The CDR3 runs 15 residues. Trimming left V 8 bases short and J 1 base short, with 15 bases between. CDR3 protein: CASSTSTVAKNIQYF. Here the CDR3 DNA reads TGTGCCAGCTCCACTAGCACGGTTGCCAAAAACATTCAGTACTTC.

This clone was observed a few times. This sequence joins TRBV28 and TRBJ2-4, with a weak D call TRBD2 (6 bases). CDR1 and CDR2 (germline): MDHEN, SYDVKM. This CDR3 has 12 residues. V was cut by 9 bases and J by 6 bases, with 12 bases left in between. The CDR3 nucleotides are TGTGCCAGTAGCGGTAGCGGAAACATTCAGTACTTC. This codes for CASSGSGNIQYF.

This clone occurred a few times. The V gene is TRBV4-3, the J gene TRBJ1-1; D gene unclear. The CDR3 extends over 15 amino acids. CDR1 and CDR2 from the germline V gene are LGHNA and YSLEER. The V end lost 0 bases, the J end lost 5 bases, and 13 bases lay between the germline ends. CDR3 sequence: CASSQDRKGGTEAFF. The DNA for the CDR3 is TGCGCCAGCAGCCAAGATAGAAAGGGAGGGACTGAAGCTTTCTTT.

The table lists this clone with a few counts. CDR3 bases: TGCAGCGGGACAGGCCCACTGAGGGCAGATACGCAGTATTTT. Protein: CSGTGPLRADTQYF. V gene TRBV29-1 combines with J gene TRBJ2-3, with 7 positions matching TRBD1. In germline, CDR1 is SQVTM, CDR2 ANQGSEA. The CDR3 is 14 amino acids. J was trimmed by 4 bases and V by 7 bases; bases with no gene match: 11.

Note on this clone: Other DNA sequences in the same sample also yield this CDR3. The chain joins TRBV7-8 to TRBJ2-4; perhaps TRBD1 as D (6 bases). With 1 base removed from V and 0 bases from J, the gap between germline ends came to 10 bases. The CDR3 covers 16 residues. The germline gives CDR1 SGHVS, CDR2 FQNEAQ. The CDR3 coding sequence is TGTGCCAGCAGCTTAGTAGGGGGTCTAGCCAAAAACATTCAGTACTTC. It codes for CASSLVGGLAKNIQYF.

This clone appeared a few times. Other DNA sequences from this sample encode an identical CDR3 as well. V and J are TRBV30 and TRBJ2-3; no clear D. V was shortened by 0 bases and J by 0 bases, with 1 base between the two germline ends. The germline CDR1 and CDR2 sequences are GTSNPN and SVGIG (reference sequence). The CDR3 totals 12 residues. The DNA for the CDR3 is TGTGCCTGGAGTGTTAGCACAGATACGCAGTATTTT. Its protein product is CAWSVSTDTQYF.

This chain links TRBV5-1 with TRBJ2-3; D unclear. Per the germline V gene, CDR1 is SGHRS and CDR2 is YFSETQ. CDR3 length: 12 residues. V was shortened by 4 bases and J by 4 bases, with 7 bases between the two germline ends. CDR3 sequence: CASSGLADTQYF. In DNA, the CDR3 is TGCGCCAGCAGCGGATTAGCAGATACGCAGTATTTT.

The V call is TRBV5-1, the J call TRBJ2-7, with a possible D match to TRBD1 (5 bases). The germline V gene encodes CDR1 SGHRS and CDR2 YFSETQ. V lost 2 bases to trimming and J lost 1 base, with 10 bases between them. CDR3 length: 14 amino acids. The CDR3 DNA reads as TGCGCCAGCAGCTTAATGACAGTGTCCTACGAGCAGTACTTC. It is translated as CASSLMTVSYEQYF.

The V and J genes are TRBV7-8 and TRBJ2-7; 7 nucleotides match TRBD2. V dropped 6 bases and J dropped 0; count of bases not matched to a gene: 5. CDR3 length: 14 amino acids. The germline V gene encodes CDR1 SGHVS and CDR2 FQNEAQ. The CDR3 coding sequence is TGTGCCAGCAGTTCCGGACTAGTCTCCTACGAGCAGTACTTC. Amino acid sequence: CASSSGLVSYEQYF.

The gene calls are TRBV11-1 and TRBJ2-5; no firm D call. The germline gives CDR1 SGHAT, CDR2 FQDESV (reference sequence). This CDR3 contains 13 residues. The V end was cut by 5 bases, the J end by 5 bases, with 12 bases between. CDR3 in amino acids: CASSPVALETQYF. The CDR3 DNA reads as TGTGCCAGCAGCCCCGTAGCTTTGGAGACCCAGTACTTC.

CDR3 sequence: CASSDHSGDEQFF. CDR3 sequence (DNA): TGCGCCAGCAGCGACCATAGCGGCGATGAGCAGTTCTTC. The chain has TRBV5-1 and TRBJ2-1, with a tentative D call TRBD2 (6 bases). CDR1 is SGHRS, CDR2 YFSETQ, per germline. The CDR3 extends over 13 amino acids. V was shortened by 4 bases and J by 8 bases, with 13 bases between the two germline ends.

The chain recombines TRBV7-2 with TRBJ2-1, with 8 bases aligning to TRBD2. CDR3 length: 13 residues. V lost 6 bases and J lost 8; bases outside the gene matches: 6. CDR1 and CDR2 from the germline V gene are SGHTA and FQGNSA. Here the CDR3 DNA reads TGTGCCAGCAGGTCGGGAGGGTCCCATGAGCAGTTCTTC. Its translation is CASRSGGSHEQFF.

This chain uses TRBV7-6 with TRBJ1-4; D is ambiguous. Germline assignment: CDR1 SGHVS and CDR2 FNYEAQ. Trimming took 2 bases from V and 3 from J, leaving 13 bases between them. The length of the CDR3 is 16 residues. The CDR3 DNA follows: TGTGCCAGCAGCTTATTCGTTGGCAGTGCTAATGAAAAACTGTTTTTT. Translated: CASSLFVGSANEKLFF.

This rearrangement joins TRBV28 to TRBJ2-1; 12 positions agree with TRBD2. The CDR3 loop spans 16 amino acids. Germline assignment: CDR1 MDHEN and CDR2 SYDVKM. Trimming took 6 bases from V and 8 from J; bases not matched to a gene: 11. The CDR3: CASSLALAGGPYEQFF. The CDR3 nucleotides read TGTGCCAGCAGCCTGGCCCTAGCGGGAGGGCCCTATGAGCAGTTCTTC. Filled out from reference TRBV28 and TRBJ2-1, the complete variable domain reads DVKVTQSSRYLVKRTGEKVFLECVQDMDHENMFWYRQDPGLGLRLIYFSYDVKMKEKGDIPEGYSVSREKKERFSLILESASTNQTSMYLCASSLALAGGPYEQFFGPGTRLTVL.